These T cell receptor beta chains were read from a single sample in a study of cytotoxic CD8 clonotypes in ibrutinib-treated CLL. Some clones are missing from TCRdb's copy, which holds only in-frame ones; the method was immunoSEQ multiplex PCR. Among hundreds of thousands of clones listed, under 80% were seen once. The input for sequencing was PBMCs, taken after 24 months of ibrutinib treatment. All receptors come from a human donor with chronic lymphocytic leukemia. The conserved cysteine and the conserved F or W are not part of the CDR3 here.

CDR3 length	V gene	J gene	CDR3 protein
12	TRBV6-5	TRBJ2-7	ASCPTFTSYEQY
15	TRBV28	TRBJ2-7	ASSPYRLAGGPYEQY
13	TRBV6-5	TRBJ2-5	ASSYWTGAPETQY
11	TRBV10-3	TRBJ1-1	AISEQVNTEAF
13	TRBV7-3	TRBJ2-1	ASSYGQGASFEQF
12	TRBV4-3	TRBJ2-7	ASSERQGTYEQY
13	TRBV15	TRBJ2-7	ATSRGLAGSYEQY
13	TRBV7-8	TRBJ1-5	ASSLAGGGGQPQH
12	TRBV4-2	TRBJ1-3	ASSQGHSGNTIY
12	TRBV15	TRBJ1-2	ATSRDLGKGGYT
13	TRBV5-1	TRBJ1-5	ASSLEGDSNQPQH
15	TRBV7-3	TRBJ2-6	ASSPGHGTAGANVLT
13	TRBV7-2	TRBJ2-2	ASSPRRFYTGELF
14	TRBV7-2	TRBJ1-4	ASSSGQVSTNEKLF
11	TRBV10-3	TRBJ2-7	AISETSVYEQY
14	TRBV7-2	TRBJ2-2	ASRPPGTPNTGELF
15	TRBV18	TRBJ1-4	ASSPWQGRTFDEKLF
14	TRBV6-6	TRBJ2-7	ASSYAPTSGTYEQY
12	TRBV27	TRBJ2-2	ASSPLWVTGELF
10	TRBV9	TRBJ2-2	ASSEITGELF
16	TRBV5-4	TRBJ2-6	ASSLVVGTLSGANVLT
13	TRBV5-1	TRBJ2-1	ASSLGAGTYNEQF
12	TRBV4-2	TRBJ1-1	ASSQFGRDTEAF
15	TRBV18	TRBJ2-4	ASSPKALGLAKNIQY
17	TRBV9	TRBJ1-3	ASSETPSGQGTTGNTIY
12	TRBV19	TRBJ1-4	ASSISTANEKLF
12	TRBV6-5	TRBJ1-2	ASSYQQSSYGYT
13	TRBV9	TRBJ1-4	ASSVWGGTNEKLF
14	TRBV27	TRBJ2-3	ASSPRPGRTTDTQY
13	TRBV5-1	TRBJ2-1	ASTEVAGGYNEQF
13	TRBV2	TRBJ2-5	ASKMRWRERETQY
14	TRBV18	TRBJ2-5	ASAGTSGRARETQY
12	TRBV5-6	TRBJ2-7	ASSPGSSSYEQY
9	TRBV28	TRBJ1-2	ASTNNYGYT
13	TRBV29-1	TRBJ1-5	SATGGSLSNQPQH
13	TRBV30	TRBJ1-3	AWSVRRGSGNTIY
14	TRBV28	TRBJ2-7	ATTGAPGQSSYEQY
14	TRBV4-2	TRBJ2-2	ASSPSASGIPGELF
14	TRBV4-3	TRBJ2-7	ASSHQRWDRAHEQY
12	TRBV19	TRBJ2-7	ASSIGSGAYEQY
12	TRBV7-3	TRBJ2-5	ASSLSFGGETQY
13	TRBV9	TRBJ2-7	ASSGSRTDQYEQY
15	TRBV4-1	TRBJ2-3	ASSLTGGQGRTDTQY
13	TRBV28	TRBJ2-7	ASSLSSGASYEQY
13	TRBV7-3	TRBJ2-2	ASSNDRAGTGELF
12	TRBV18	TRBJ2-3	ASSPVGKENTQY
12	TRBV30	TRBJ1-3	AWSRLSSGNTIY
14	TRBV28	TRBJ1-5	ASRYQGANSNQPQH
13	TRBV6-5	TRBJ1-1	ASSAVTGLNTEAF
13	TRBV6-5	TRBJ1-2	ASSYADRTFYGYT
12	TRBV7-9	TRBJ2-7	ASSYEAGGHEQY